A single T cell receptor (beta chain) is shown here with its context. The antigen is not known. The sample is drawn from a study of radiotherapy plus CTLA-4 blockade in lung cancer. At the level of the study: Disease control reached approximately 30%, with objective responses in over 15%. Study results and limitations: After treatment with radiotherapy plus ipilimumab, TCR clones that came from the tumor expanded in blood.

V lost 6 bases to trimming and J lost 0 bases, with 17 bases between them. This CDR3 is 16 amino acids long. CDR1 LNHDA and CDR2 SQIVND come from the germline V gene (reference sequence). TCRdb keeps only in-frame clones here, not all; method: immunoSEQ multiplex PCR. This sample has 100,000 to 150,000 clones, with 85% to 90% found just once. The chain employs TRBV19 and TRBJ1-2; tentatively, D is TRBD1 (5 bases). Sequenced here: peripheral blood, sampled from a patient treated with radiotherapy plus ipilimumab. This TCR was recovered from a human donor with non-small cell lung cancer that progressed on radiotherapy plus ipilimumab. The chain's CDR3 is CASSEGRGTANYGYTF. CDR3 coding DNA: TGTGCCAGTAGCGAGGGGCGGGGTACGGCTAACTATGGCTACACCTTC.